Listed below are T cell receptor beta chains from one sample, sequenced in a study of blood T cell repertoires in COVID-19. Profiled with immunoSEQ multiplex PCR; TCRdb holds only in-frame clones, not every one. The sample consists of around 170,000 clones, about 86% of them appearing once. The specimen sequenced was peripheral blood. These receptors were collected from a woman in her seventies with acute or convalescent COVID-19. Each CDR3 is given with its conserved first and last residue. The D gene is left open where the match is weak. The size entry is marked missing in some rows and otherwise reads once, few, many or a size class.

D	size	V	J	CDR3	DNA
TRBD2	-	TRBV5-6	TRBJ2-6	CASSLRAGGNGANVLTF	TGTGCCAGCAGCTTGCGGGCGGGGGGAAATGGGGCCAACGTCCTGACTTTC
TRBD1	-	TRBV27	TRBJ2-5	CASSSRGSQETQYF	TGTGCCAGCAGTTCCAGGGGGTCCCAAGAGACCCAGTACTTC
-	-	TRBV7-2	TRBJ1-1	CASRVTQGGNTEAFF	TGTGCCAGCAGAGTAACCCAGGGAGGGAACACTGAAGCTTTCTTT
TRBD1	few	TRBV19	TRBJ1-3	CASIPGTGGGGNTIYF	TGTGCCAGTATCCCCGGGACAGGGGGCGGTGGAAACACCATATATTTT
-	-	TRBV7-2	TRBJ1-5	CASSLALGGGGQPQHF	TGTGCCAGCAGCTTAGCGCTTGGGGGCGGTGGTCAGCCCCAGCATTTT
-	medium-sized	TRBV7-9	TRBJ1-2	CASSLAYDFNYGYTF	TGTGCCAGCAGCTTAGCGTATGACTTTAACTATGGCTACACCTTC
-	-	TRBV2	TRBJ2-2	CASSESYGNTGELFF	TGTGCCAGCAGTGAATCCTACGGGAACACCGGGGAGCTGTTTTTT
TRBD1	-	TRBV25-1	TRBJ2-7	CASSEIDRGGEQYF	TGTGCCAGCAGTGAAATCGACAGGGGCGGCGAGCAGTACTTC
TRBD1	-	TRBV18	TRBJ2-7	CASSPRTGQGIEQYF	TGTGCCAGCTCACCCCGGACAGGACAGGGGATTGAGCAGTACTTC
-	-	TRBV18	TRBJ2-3	CASSQSQGHTDTQYF	TGTGCCAGCTCACAGTCACAGGGACACACAGATACGCAGTATTTT
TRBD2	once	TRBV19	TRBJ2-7	CASKKFTSGSYEQYF	TGTGCCAGCAAGAAGTTTACTAGCGGGAGTTATGAGCAGTACTTC
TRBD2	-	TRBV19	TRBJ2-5	CASSLGLAGETQYF	TGTGCCAGTAGTCTTGGACTAGCGGGAGAGACCCAGTACTTC
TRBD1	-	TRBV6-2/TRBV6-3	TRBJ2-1	CASSNRDRAYNEQFF	TGTGCCAGCAGTAACCGGGACAGGGCCTACAATGAGCAGTTCTTC
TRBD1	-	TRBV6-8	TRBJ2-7	CASSFGTGRRRRPYEQYF	TGTGCCAGCAGTTTTGGGACAGGGCGGAGAAGGCGGCCCTACGAGCAGTACTTC
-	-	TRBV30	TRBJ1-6	CAWAGQINSPLHF	TGTGCCTGGGCAGGACAGATAAATTCACCCCTCCACTTT
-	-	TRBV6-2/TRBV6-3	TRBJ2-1	CASSTTTDKQFF	TGTGCCAGCAGTACTACTACGGACAAGCAGTTCTTC
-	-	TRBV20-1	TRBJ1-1	CSARELTEAFF	TGCAGTGCTAGAGAGTTGACAGAAGCTTTCTTT
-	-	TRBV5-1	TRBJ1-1	CASTITRGTEAFF	TGCGCCAGCACCATAACCAGGGGAACTGAAGCTTTCTTT
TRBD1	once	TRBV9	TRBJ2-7	CASSPQTGISYEQYF	TGTGCCAGCAGCCCGCAGACAGGGATCTCCTACGAGCAGTACTTC
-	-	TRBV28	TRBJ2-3	CASSPLRSPQYF	TGTGCCAGCAGTCCGCTGCGGAGTCCCCAGTATTTT
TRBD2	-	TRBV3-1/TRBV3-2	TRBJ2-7	CASSQGLGLAGGTYEQYF	TGTGCCAGCAGCCAAGGATTGGGACTAGCGGGAGGAACCTACGAGCAGTACTTC
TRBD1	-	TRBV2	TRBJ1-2	CASRDRPGANYGYTF	TGTGCCAGCAGGGACAGGCCGGGAGCGAACTATGGCTACACCTTC
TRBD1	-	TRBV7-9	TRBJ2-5	CASSPGTDPKETQYF	TGTGCCAGCAGCCCCGGGACAGACCCCAAAGAGACCCAGTACTTC
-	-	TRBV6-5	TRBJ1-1	CASSRQNTEAFF	TGTGCCAGCAGCAGACAGAACACTGAAGCTTTCTTT